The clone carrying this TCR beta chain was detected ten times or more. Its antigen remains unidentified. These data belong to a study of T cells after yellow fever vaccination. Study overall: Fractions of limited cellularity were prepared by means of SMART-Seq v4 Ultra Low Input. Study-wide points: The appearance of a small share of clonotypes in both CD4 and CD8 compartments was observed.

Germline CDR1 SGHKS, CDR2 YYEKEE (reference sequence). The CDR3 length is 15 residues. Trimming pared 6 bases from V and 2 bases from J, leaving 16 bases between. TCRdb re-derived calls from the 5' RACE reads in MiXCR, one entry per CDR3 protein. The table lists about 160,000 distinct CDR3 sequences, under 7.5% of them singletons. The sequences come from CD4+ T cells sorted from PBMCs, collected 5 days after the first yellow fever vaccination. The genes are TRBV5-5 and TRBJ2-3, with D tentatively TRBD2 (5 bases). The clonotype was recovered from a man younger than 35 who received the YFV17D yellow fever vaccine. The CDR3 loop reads CASTSGLYSTDTQYF. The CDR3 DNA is TGTGCCAGCACCAGCGGCCTCTACTCCACAGATACGCAGTATTTT.